The source of this T cell receptor (delta chain) is a study of gammadelta T cells in human blood. Broader study findings: Microbial exposure reportedly appeared to drive polyclonal expansion of innate gamma-delta T cells right after birth.

Germline trimming cut 0 bases from V and 0 bases from J; bases unmatched to any gene: 6. CDR3 size: 19 residues. Germline values: CDR1 GEAIGNYY, CDR2 EKD. TCRdb used CATT to re-call clones from the RT-PCR reads. The profile covers 600 to 950 delta-chain clones, with about 35% appearing a single time and less than 25% taken by the ten largest. This clone has more than one count but fewer than ten. Its target is unknown. With a much larger clone just one base away, this may be a read error. The J gene is TRDJ3, the V gene TRDV2, with 8 bases fitting TRDD3. The clonotype comes from a human donor. Sequenced: Vgamma9Vdelta2 gamma-delta T cells from infant blood. The CDR3, as DNA: TGTGCCTGTGACACCGTGAGGGATACGCGCTCCTGGGACACCCGACAGATGTTTTTC. Its protein is CACDTVRDTRSWDTRQMFF.